The entry that follows covers one T cell receptor (beta chain) sequence. This record belongs to a study of blood T cell repertoires in COVID-19. The method was immunoSEQ multiplex PCR; TCRdb's version includes in-frame clones alone and lacks a portion of them. The sample includes some 150,000 clones, approximately 92% of them seen just once. The CDR3 length is 15 residues. Germline CDR1 is SGDLS and CDR2 is YYNGEE. The V gene end was trimmed by 0 bases and the J gene end by 6 bases; junction bases not matched to a gene: 4. V usage is TRBV9 and J usage is TRBJ2-1; 9 nucleotides line up with TRBD1. Sequencing was carried out using peripheral blood. The clonotype was recovered from a woman aged 40 to 50 with acute or convalescent COVID-19. CDR3: CASSVVGTGTNEQFF. CDR3 in DNA: TGTGCCAGCAGCGTAGTCGGGACAGGGACCAATGAGCAGTTCTTC.